This T cell receptor (beta chain) was sequenced for a study of blood T cells in healthy people across ages. The study's findings and limits: Calculation of diversity from one million T cells yielded estimates considered to be underestimates. Naive T cell percentage by flow cytometry tracked strongly with beta diversity.

This CDR3 is 14 amino acids long. CDR1 and CDR2 from the germline V gene are DFQATT and SNEGSKA (reference sequence). After removal of 4 bases from V and 13 bases from J, the junction contained 13 bases not matched to a gene. Using a J-beta primer mix together with a sample-barcoded 5' primer, a second PCR was run for roughly 6 to 11 cycles. Template switching added a 12-random-nucleotide identifier to every cDNA molecule. TCRdb used MiXCR to reprocess the 5' RACE reads, holding one entry per CDR3 protein. The table lists hundreds of thousands of distinct CDR3 sequences, around two fifths of them singletons. PBMCs were isolated at a quantity of at least 7 million per sample. With regard to this clonotype: No antigen is known for it.

Sequenced input: blood. The V and J genes are TRBV20-1 and TRBJ2-5; 12 nucleotides align to TRBD2. The TCR originated in a man between 60 and 70 years old in good health. CDR3 residues: CSATPSTSGGPMYF. The CDR3 coding sequence is TGCAGTGCTACCCCATCAACTAGCGGGGGGCCGATGTACTTC.